One and the same sample provided the 18 T cell receptor beta chains below, sequenced in a study of CD8 T cells in ankylosing spondylitis. TCRdb passed the 5' RACE reads through MiXCR, listing each CDR3 protein once. In the table there are around 150,000 distinct CDR3 sequences, about an eighth of which are singletons. Source material: blood, either unsorted or a sorted T cell fraction (not recorded which). The receptors here all came from a female donor with ankylosing spondylitis or in good health (not recorded which).

This clonotype was seen ten or more times. The chain joins TRBV20-1 to TRBJ2-3, with 9 bases lining up with TRBD2. Germline CDR1 DFQATT, CDR2 SNEGSKA (reference sequence). The CDR3 has 16 residues. Trimming removed 1 base from V and 1 base from J; junction bases left unmatched: 6. For the CDR3, the DNA is TGCAGTGCTAGAGGAGTCATAGCGGGGGGCACAGATACGCAGTATTTT. This sequence encodes CSARGVIAGGTDTQYF.

J is TRBJ2-3 and V is TRBV11-2, with D uncertain. This CDR3 region has 17 residues. Germline V CDR1 and CDR2: SGHAT, FQNNGV. Trimming removed 2 bases from V and 5 bases from J, with 20 bases in between. The CDR3 nucleotides are TGTGCCAGCAGCTTATCATTCTTGCGGCACGTTAAAGATACGCAGTATTTT. It specifies CASSLSFLRHVKDTQYF.

In this sample, this clonotype turned up many times. In nucleotides, the CDR3 is TGCAGGACTGAGATTGGACAGGGAATCACTGAAGCTTTCTTT. Translating it yields CRTEIGQGITEAFF. The chain has TRBV20-1 and TRBJ1-1; TRBD1 agrees at 8 bases. Germline V gene data show CDR1 as DFQATT and CDR2 as SNEGSKA (reference sequence). The CDR3 sequence is 14 residues long.

This clonotype was seen at least ten times. V is TRBV18 and J is TRBJ1-1; D unresolved. The V end was cut by 2 bases, the J end by 2 bases, with 12 bases between. This CDR3 comprises 15 residues. In germline, CDR1 is KGHSH, CDR2 LQKENI. CDR3 nucleotides: TGTGCCAGCTCACCAAATACAGCCCTTAACACTGAAGCTTTCTTT. The encoded protein is CASSPNTALNTEAFF.

This clonotype came up a few times. V and J are TRBV20-1 and TRBJ2-3, with a weak D call TRBD2 (6 bases). Between the trimmed V and J ends, which lost 5 bases and 3 bases, there was a span of 15 bases. Germline V gives CDR1 DFQATT, CDR2 SNEGSKA (reference sequence). The CDR3 is 14 amino acids. The CDR3 DNA follows: TGCAGTGCTGTTGGGGGGAGTAGTACAGATACGCAGTATTTT. Its protein product is CSAVGGSSTDTQYF.

This clonotype was observed at least ten times. The V gene is TRBV12-3 or TRBV12-4, the J gene TRBJ1-1; D is possibly TRBD1 (5 bases). V lost 5 bases and J lost 8, with 12 bases in between. This CDR3 region has 12 residues. CDR3 in amino acids: CASSLGADEAFF. CDR3 sequence (DNA): TGTGCCAGCAGTCTCGGGGCAGACGAAGCTTTCTTT.

This clonotype was seen many times. The CDR3 region is CASSSTGGLYTGELFF. DNA of the CDR3: TGCGCCAGCAGCTCCACAGGGGGCCTTTACACCGGGGAGCTGTTTTTT. J is TRBJ2-2 and V is TRBV5-1, with TRBD1 identical over 9 bases. CDR3 length: 16 amino acids. Germline CDR1 SGHRS, CDR2 YFSETQ. The V segment lost 3 bases and the J segment 3 bases; nucleotides outside the gene matches: 6.

Many counts were recorded for this clonotype. The V and J genes are TRBV6-1 and TRBJ2-5, with a possible D match to TRBD1 (6 bases). The CDR3 spans 15 residues. The germline V gene encodes CDR1 MNHNS and CDR2 SASEGT. V was trimmed by 5 bases and J by 0 bases, leaving 13 bases between them. The CDR3 bases are TGTGCCAGCAGTAGGTCCGGACAGAACCAAGAGACCCAGTACTTC. It translates to CASSRSGQNQETQYF.

This clonotype turned up a few times. This chain joins TRBV10-3 and TRBJ2-7; possible D gene TRBD2, 6 bases. CDR1 and CDR2 (germline): ENHRY, SYGVKD. This CDR3 contains 16 residues. V lost 2 bases to trimming and J lost 0 bases, with 14 bases between them. The CDR3 here is CAISEGGVAASYEQYF. For the CDR3, the DNA is TGTGCCATCAGTGAGGGAGGGGTAGCTGCCTCCTACGAGCAGTACTTC.

This clonotype has at least ten counts. The V and J genes are TRBV20-1 and TRBJ2-2, with 13 nucleotides matching TRBD2. Germline trimming cut 1 base from V and 1 base from J; bases unmatched to any gene: 3. The CDR3 length is 17 residues. Per germline, CDR1 DFQATT and CDR2 SNEGSKA (reference sequence). DNA for the CDR3: TGCAGTGCTAGAGGCACTAGCGGGGGGGGGAACACCGGGGAGCTGTTTTTT. Its protein is CSARGTSGGGNTGELFF.

This clonotype was seen repeatedly, ten times or more. The CDR3 region has the DNA TGTGCCAGCACCCGCACTCTAGAACTTTACGAGCAGTACTTC. It yields the protein CASTRTLELYEQYF. This chain joins TRBV11-2 and TRBJ2-7; D remains ambiguous. Germline assignment: CDR1 SGHAT and CDR2 FQNNGV. There are 14 residues in the CDR3. V shed 7 bases and J shed 4 bases, with 17 bases lying between them.

The V call is TRBV28, the J call TRBJ2-5; D tentatively fits TRBD1 or TRBD2 (6 bases each). This CDR3 comprises 14 residues. Germline V gene data show CDR1 as MDHEN and CDR2 as SYDVKM. V lost 6 bases and J lost 5, with 16 bases in between. Here the CDR3 reads CASRAPGAGETQYF. The CDR3, as DNA: TGTGCCAGCAGGGCCCCGGGGGCTGGGGAGACCCAGTACTTC. Full variable domain (outside the CDR3, taken from reference TRBV28 and TRBJ2-5): DVKVTQSSRYLVKRTGEKVFLECVQDMDHENMFWYRQDPGLGLRLIYFSYDVKMKEKGDIPEGYSVSREKKERFSLILESASTNQTSMYLCASRAPGAGETQYFGPGTRLLVL.

This clonotype came up many times. V is TRBV10-1 and J is TRBJ2-3, with D possibly TRBD1 on 6 matching bases. The CDR3 sequence is 17 residues long. Germline CDR1 is WNHNN and CDR2 is SYGVQD (reference sequence). V was clipped by 2 bases and J by 2 bases, with 17 bases between them. CDR3 sequence (DNA): TGCGCCAGCAGTGAGGAGGGGACAAGAGGGGACACAGATACGCAGTATTTT. Translated: CASSEEGTRGDTDTQYF.

The rearrangement links TRBV27 to TRBJ2-2, with 8 bases lining up with TRBD1. Per the germline V gene, CDR1 is MNHEY and CDR2 is SMNVEV (reference sequence). The junction had 5 bases not matched to a gene; V was cut back by 3 bases and J by 5 bases. The CDR3 is made up of 15 amino acids. CDR3 region: CASSLWQGATGELFF. In nucleotides, the CDR3 is TGTGCCAGCAGTTTGTGGCAGGGGGCGACCGGGGAGCTGTTTTTT.

A word on this clonotype: Being one base from a much bigger clone, this may be a read error. V is TRBV6-4 and J is TRBJ2-1, with D perhaps matching TRBD2 (6 bases). The CDR3 covers 13 residues. Per germline, CDR1 MRHNA and CDR2 SNTAGT. The ends were cut back, 4 bases at V and 10 bases at J, with 14 bases in the middle. This CDR3 is CASSGGTSKEQFF. In DNA form, the CDR3 reads TGTGCCAGCAGTGGGGGGACTTCCAAAGAGCAGTTCTTC.

This clonotype was picked up many times. CDR3 sequence: CASSPGQGAREKLFF. In DNA, the CDR3 is TGTGCCAGCAGCCCCGGCCAGGGGGCGCGTGAAAAACTGTTTTTT. V is TRBV12-3 or TRBV12-4 and J is TRBJ1-4, with 8 bases matching TRBD1. The CDR3 loop spans 15 amino acids. The ends lost 6 bases at V and 7 bases at J; junction bases unmatched: 10.

This clonotype was found once. The rearrangement uses TRBV10-3 and TRBJ1-1; TRBD1 agrees at 8 bases. Germline V gene sequence: CDR1 ENHRY, CDR2 SYGVKD. This CDR3 is built from 13 residues. The V gene end was trimmed by 5 bases and the J gene end by 4 bases; junction bases not matched to a gene: 3. Here the CDR3 reads CAISRTGGTEAFF. The DNA of the CDR3 is TGTGCCATCAGTAGAACAGGGGGCACTGAAGCTTTCTTT.

This clonotype was detected ten times or more. The chain recombines TRBV6-5 with TRBJ1-5; weak D call: TRBD1 (6 bases). Deletions cut 11 bases from V and 6 bases from J, with 14 bases between. This CDR3 has 12 amino acids. CDR1 MNHEY and CDR2 SVGAGI come from the germline V gene. The DNA of the CDR3 is TGTGCCCTGGGGGCGCCGGGTCAGCCCCAGCATTTT. It yields the protein CALGAPGQPQHF.